This record looks at one T cell receptor beta chain sequence and its context. Its antigen is undetermined. Germline values: CDR1 KGHSH, CDR2 LQKENI. This CDR3 is built from 16 residues. Trimming stripped 1 base from V and 4 bases from J, with 16 bases between. Libraries were prepared by immunoSEQ multiplex PCR; TCRdb keeps only in-frame clonotypes and omits some of them. The data hold about 1.5 million clones, with under 99% observed a single time. This specimen belongs to a study of shared clonotypes between healthy human individuals. Study-level background: Samples came from two female and a few male donors aged 18 to 49. Regarding the study as a whole: Blood alone was sampled, and tissue repertoires likely differ.

Every donor, a Caucasian adult, lived in Nashville, Tennessee. V is TRBV18 and J is TRBJ1-1; D not resolved. Sequenced sample: naive CD4+ T cells sorted from blood. Subset here: CD45RA+ positively selected. This TCR came from a man under 40 in good health. CDR3 coding DNA: TGTGCCAGCTCACCACTCAATGGGAAGGGTGGCACTGAAGCTTTCTTT. Its translation: CASSPLNGKGGTEAFF.